Below are 3 T cell receptor beta chains sequenced from a single sample in a study of blood T cell repertoires in COVID-19. Some clones are missing from TCRdb's copy, which holds only in-frame ones; the method was immunoSEQ multiplex PCR. This table has 81,000 or so clones, more than 80% appearing once. Sample: peripheral blood. The receptor set was obtained from a human donor in a cohort sampled during active COVID-19.

The rearrangement uses TRBV21-1 and TRBJ2-1; the D call in the table, TRBD1, was not verified against the DNA. TRBV21-1 represents a pseudogene. The CDR3 spans 20 residues. In DNA, the CDR3 is TGTGCCAGCAGCAAAGGGCGAGGCAGGGGTGTCCAAAGCTCCTACAATGAGCAGTTCTTC. Amino acid sequence: CASSKGRGRGVQSSYNEQFF.

V is TRBV6-5 and J is TRBJ1-4; the match to TRBD1 covers 8 bases. Germline CDR1 is MNHEY and CDR2 is SVGAGI. V lost 6 bases to trimming and J lost 8 bases; unmatched junction nucleotides: 11. The CDR3 has 15 amino acids. CDR3: CASSSSTGEGEKLFF. The DNA of the CDR3 is TGTGCCAGCAGCTCCTCGACAGGGGAGGGGGAAAAACTGTTTTTT.

The CDR3 region has the DNA TGCAGCGTGGGAGACACGGCCGAGCAGTACTTC. This translates into CSVGDTAEQYF. This chain links TRBV29-1 with TRBJ2-7; maybe TRBD2 (5 bases). This CDR3 spans 11 amino acids. CDR1 is SQVTM, CDR2 ANQGSEA, per germline. Trimming shortened V by 6 bases and J by 6 bases, and 12 bases separated the two germline ends.